Presented here are 30 T cell receptor beta chains from one specimen sequenced in a study of cytomegalovirus exposure and HLA in healthy donors. Use of 60 Vbeta and 13 Jbeta primers characterized the PCR. The repertoire was sequenced with immunoSEQ multiplex PCR; TCRdb's copy has only in-frame clones and lacks some. The repertoire holds about 170,000 clones, with 70% to 90% as singletons. Sequencing was performed on PBMCs. The receptors were gathered from a man aged 25-45 years in good health and CMV-seropositive.

The rearrangement uses TRBV6-1 and TRBJ1-5; TRBD1 might be the D (6 bases). The germline gives CDR1 MNHNS, CDR2 SASEGT. V was trimmed by 4 bases and J by 2 bases, leaving 9 bases between them. The CDR3 sequence is 14 residues long. CDR3 in amino acids: CASSGQDRNQPQHF. In DNA, the CDR3 is TGTGCCAGCAGTGGACAGGACCGCAATCAGCCCCAGCATTTT.

CDR3 nucleotide sequence: TGTGCCAGTAGTACATGGGACAGCCAGAACACTGAAGCTTTCTTT. This codes for CASSTWDSQNTEAFF. This chain uses TRBV19 with TRBJ1-1, with 7 bases matching TRBD1. This CDR3 spans 15 amino acids. The germline CDR1 and CDR2 sequences are LNHDA and SQIVND (reference sequence). After removal of 4 bases from V and 1 base from J, the junction contained 6 bases not matched to a gene. The full variable domain, completed using reference TRBV19 and TRBJ1-1, is DGGITQSPKYLFRKEGQNVTLSCEQNLNHDAMYWYRQDPGQGLRLIYYSQIVNDFQKGDIAEGYSVSREKKESFPLTVTSAQKNPTAFYLCASSTWDSQNTEAFFGQGTRLTVV.

This chain links TRBV11-3 with TRBJ1-2, with 12 bases lining up with TRBD1. Germline loops: CDR1 SGHNT, CDR2 YENEEA. CDR3 size: 13 residues. Trimming took 4 bases from V and 13 from J; bases not matched to a gene: 7. The DNA for the CDR3 is TGTGCCAGCAGCTCGGGACAGGGGGCTCGGATCACCTTC. This translates into CASSSGQGARITF.

The genes are TRBV5-1 and TRBJ2-3; 10 nucleotides match TRBD2. Germline V gives CDR1 SGHRS, CDR2 YFSETQ. J lost 5 bases, V lost 0 bases, and 6 bases had no gene match. This CDR3 comprises 16 residues. The CDR3 region is CASSLGASGSGDTQYF. Written as DNA, the CDR3 is TGCGCCAGCAGCTTGGGGGCTAGCGGGAGTGGAGATACGCAGTATTTT.

The chain employs TRBV11-2 and TRBJ1-1, with 9 bases that match TRBD1. CDR3 size: 16 residues. Germline values: CDR1 SGHAT, CDR2 FQNNGV. Germline trimming cut 1 base from V and 1 base from J; bases unmatched to any gene: 4. The DNA of the CDR3 is TGTGCCAGCAGCTTAGGGGAGGGACAGGGGAACACTGAAGCTTTCTTT. Protein product: CASSLGEGQGNTEAFF.

The chain links TRBV5-6 to TRBJ2-5, with D maybe TRBD1 (5 bases). In germline, CDR1 is SGHDT, CDR2 YYEEEE. The CDR3 runs 13 residues. Between the trimmed V and J ends, which lost 5 bases and 7 bases, there was a span of 15 bases. The DNA of the CDR3 is TGTGCCAGCAGACAGGAAAGGGTAGGGACCCAGTACTTC. The encoded protein is CASRQERVGTQYF.

This clone has only a few counts. This sequence joins TRBV5-6 and TRBJ1-1; 10 bases align to TRBD1. The CDR3 totals 14 residues. V was pared by 2 bases and J by 5 bases, with 3 bases of the junction left unmatched. Germline lookup yields CDR1 SGHDT and CDR2 YYEEEE. The DNA of the CDR3 is TGTGCCAGCAGCTTTGGGACAGGGGTAACTGAAGCTTTCTTT. Residues: CASSFGTGVTEAFF.

The V call is TRBV5-5, the J call TRBJ1-1; unclear D gene. This CDR3 has 15 residues. The germline gives CDR1 SGHKS, CDR2 YYEKEE (reference sequence). Trimming shortened V by 4 bases and J by 0 bases, and 13 bases separated the two germline ends. The CDR3 coding sequence is TGTGCCAGCAGCCCAGGTCGAAACATGAACACTGAAGCTTTCTTT. Its protein is CASSPGRNMNTEAFF.

This clone has just a few counts. V is TRBV27 and J is TRBJ1-2, with D unresolved. This CDR3 spans 13 amino acids. Germline values: CDR1 MNHEY, CDR2 SMNVEV (reference sequence). Between the trimmed V and J ends, which lost 2 bases and 8 bases, there was a span of 12 bases. The CDR3 loop is CASSLTSGGGYTF. The CDR3 DNA reads as TGTGCCAGCAGTTTAACATCGGGTGGCGGCTACACCTTC.

J is TRBJ2-3 and V is TRBV15; D is unresolved. V was shortened by 1 base and J by 3 bases, with 11 bases between the two germline ends. The V gene's germline CDR1 is LNHNV and CDR2 YYDKDF (reference sequence). The CDR3 spans 15 residues. The CDR3 spells CATSRGSLVTDTQYF. The CDR3 DNA sequence: TGTGCCACCAGCAGAGGATCCCTAGTAACAGATACGCAGTATTTT. Combining the CDR3 with reference TRBV15 and TRBJ2-3 gives the whole variable domain DAMVIQNPRYQVTQFGKPVTLSCSQTLNHNVMYWYQQKSSQAPKLLFHYYDKDFNNEADTPDNFQSRRPNTSFCFLDIRSPGLGDTAMYLCATSRGSLVTDTQYFGPGTRLTVL.

This clone showed up just once. This chain connects TRBV29-1 to TRBJ1-2; D unclear. This CDR3 region has 12 residues. Germline V CDR1 and CDR2: SQVTM, ANQGSEA. Trimming cost V 7 bases and J 1 base, with 10 bases left between them. CDR3 in DNA: TGCAGCGCATGGGCTAATAACTATGGCTACACCTTC. As protein: CSAWANNYGYTF.

This clone showed up just a few times. The chain employs TRBV19 and TRBJ1-1, with 9 bases lining up with TRBD1. Per germline, CDR1 LNHDA and CDR2 SQIVND (reference sequence). The J segment lost 5 bases and the V segment lost 5 bases, leaving 6 bases of the junction unmatched. The CDR3 covers 14 residues. Here the CDR3 DNA reads TGTGCCAGTAGTCAACAGGGGGCCATGACTGAAGCTTTCTTT. Translation: CASSQQGAMTEAFF.

The genes are TRBV2 and TRBJ1-5; 7 nucleotides line up with TRBD1. The CDR3 is 15 residues long. J gave up 3 bases and V 6 bases, and 8 bases lay outside the gene matches. From germline, CDR1 is SNHLY and CDR2 FYNNEI. The CDR3 loop reads CASRGDRDINQPQHF. The CDR3 DNA reads as TGTGCCAGCAGAGGTGACAGGGACATCAATCAGCCCCAGCATTTT.

The V call is TRBV27, the J call TRBJ2-7; 10 positions match TRBD1. The germline V gene encodes CDR1 MNHEY and CDR2 SMNVEV (reference sequence). The ends lost 7 bases at V and 8 bases at J; junction bases unmatched: 11. This CDR3 contains 14 residues. The CDR3 nucleotides are TGTGCCAGCATGGACAGGGGGTTAATAGGCAAGCAGTACTTC. Residues: CASMDRGLIGKQYF.

The chain combines TRBV13 with TRBJ2-1; the match to TRBD2 covers 7 bases. The trim removed 8 bases at V and 6 bases at J, leaving 16 bases unmatched. Looked up from germline, CDR1 is PRHDT and CDR2 is FYEKMQ (reference sequence). The CDR3 loop spans 16 amino acids. The CDR3 coding sequence is TGTGCCAGCGAATCGGAGCTAGGGGACTACCCCAATGAGCAGTTCTTC. This gives the protein CASESELGDYPNEQFF. Full variable domain (missing parts from reference TRBV13 and TRBJ2-1): AAGVIQSPRHLIKEKRETATLKCYPIPRHDTVYWYQQGPGQDPQFLISFYEKMQSDKGSIPDRFSAQQFSDYHSELNMSSLELGDSALYFCASESELGDYPNEQFFGPGTRLTVL.

The chain recombines TRBV5-6 with TRBJ2-5, with 7 bases aligning to TRBD2. CDR1 is SGHDT and CDR2 is YYEEEE in the germline V gene. J gave up 2 bases and V 0 bases, and 10 bases lay outside the gene matches. This CDR3 contains 17 residues. The CDR3 spells CASSLVGGGTIQETQYF. For the CDR3, the DNA is TGTGCCAGCAGCTTGGTAGGTGGCGGGACTATTCAAGAGACCCAGTACTTC.

The rearrangement joins TRBV2 to TRBJ1-3; D is undetermined. Per the germline V gene, CDR1 is SNHLY and CDR2 is FYNNEI. The CDR3 extends over 14 amino acids. V lost 7 bases and J 4 bases, leaving 14 bases between the germline ends. Here the CDR3 DNA reads TGTGCCAGCAACAGCCTCTTGCGCGGAAACACCATATATTTT. Protein product: CASNSLLRGNTIYF.

A remark on this clone: The junction differs from germline at one of its ends, possibly a read error. This chain joins TRBV7-9 and TRBJ2-5, with TRBD2 matching 13 bases. CDR3 size: 16 residues. Germline V gene lookup returns CDR1 SEHNR and CDR2 FQNEAQ (reference sequence). The CDR3 here is CSSSWGTSGTQETQYF. The CDR3, as DNA: TGTTCCAGCAGCTGGGGGACTAGCGGGACACAAGAGACCCAGTACTTC.

About this clone itself: Being one base from a much bigger clone, this may be a read error. The same CDR3 arises from other DNA sequences in this sample as well. This chain connects TRBV4-1 to TRBJ2-2; a weak D match, TRBD1 (5 bases). This CDR3 comprises 15 residues. Trimming stripped 2 bases from V and 6 bases from J, with 13 bases between. CDR1 and CDR2 from the germline V gene are MGHRA and YSYEKL. CDR3 bases: TGCGCCAGCAGCCAATTGATAGGGGCATCCGGGGAGCTGTTTTTT. Its protein product is CASSQLIGASGELFF.

The gene calls are TRBV11-2 and TRBJ2-1; 8 nucleotides agree with TRBD2. The CDR3 has 14 amino acids. V shed 0 bases and J 9 bases; nucleotides not matched to a gene: 4. Germline assignment: CDR1 SGHAT and CDR2 FQNNGV. The CDR3 nucleotides are TGTGCCAGCAGCTTAGAAATAGCGGGGACTGAGCAGTTCTTC. The encoded protein is CASSLEIAGTEQFF.

This clone was counted a single time. This chain connects TRBV7-2 to TRBJ2-2, with 7 bases lining up with TRBD2. Germline CDR1 reads SGHTA; CDR2 reads FQGNSA. The V gene end was trimmed by 3 bases and the J gene end by 5 bases; junction bases not matched to a gene: 6. The CDR3 spans 15 residues. The CDR3 here is CASSFRWGGTGELFF. The DNA for the CDR3 is TGTGCCAGCAGCTTTCGATGGGGGGGTACCGGGGAGCTGTTTTTT.

The genes are TRBV18 and TRBJ2-3; the D is unclear. Germline assignment: CDR1 KGHSH and CDR2 LQKENI. This CDR3 spans 13 amino acids. V lost 6 bases and J lost 0, with 7 bases in between. The CDR3 is CASSQTSTDTQYF. The CDR3 region has the DNA TGTGCCAGCTCCCAGACTAGCACAGATACGCAGTATTTT.

The chain carries TRBV9 and TRBJ2-3; weak D call: TRBD2 (6 bases). Germline V gives CDR1 SGDLS, CDR2 YYNGEE. The V and J ends lost 3 bases and 0 bases respectively, with 11 bases between them. The CDR3 contains 15 residues. This CDR3 is CASSAPGLSTDTQYF. CDR3 sequence (DNA): TGTGCCAGCAGCGCACCGGGACTCAGCACAGATACGCAGTATTTT. Complete variable domain (other parts from reference TRBV9 and TRBJ2-3): DSGVTQTPKHLITATGQRVTLRCSPRSGDLSVYWYQQSLDQGLQFLIQYYNGEERAKGNILERFSAQQFPDLHSELNLSSLELGDSALYFCASSAPGLSTDTQYFGPGTRLTVL.

This rearrangement joins TRBV5-4 to TRBJ1-1; TRBD1 aligns across 9 bases. V trimming: 3 bases; J trimming: 5 bases; junction bases outside the gene matches: 5. Germline V gives CDR1 SGHNT, CDR2 YYREEE (reference sequence). CDR3 size: 14 residues. CDR3 DNA sequence: TGTGCCAGCAGCTGGGGACAGGGTCAGACTGAAGCTTTCTTT. It is translated as CASSWGQGQTEAFF.

This clone was recorded only once. The chain is built from TRBV7-3 and TRBJ2-3; 9 nucleotides match TRBD1. The CDR3 consists of 15 residues. V gave up 5 bases and J gave up 5 bases; unmatched junction bases: 8. In germline, CDR1 is SGHTA, CDR2 FQGTGA. In nucleotides, the CDR3 is TGTGCCAGCAGCATCACAGGGGGCTTGGGAGATACGCAGTATTTT. Protein product: CASSITGGLGDTQYF. The full variable domain, completed using reference TRBV7-3 and TRBJ2-3, is GAGVSQTPSNKVTEKGKYVELRCDPISGHTALYWYRQSLGQGPEFLIYFQGTGAADDSGLPNDRFFAVRPEGSVSTLKIQRTERGDSAVYLCASSITGGLGDTQYFGPGTRLTVL.

The genes are TRBV9 and TRBJ2-3; possibly TRBD2 for D (7 bases). The CDR3 has 14 residues. Trimming took 3 bases from V and 2 from J, leaving 10 bases between them. The germline gives CDR1 SGDLS, CDR2 YYNGEE. This chain's CDR3 is CASSEGGYTDTQYF. As DNA, the CDR3 is TGTGCCAGCAGCGAGGGGGGGTACACAGATACGCAGTATTTT. Drawing the rest from reference TRBV9 and TRBJ2-3, the complete variable domain is DSGVTQTPKHLITATGQRVTLRCSPRSGDLSVYWYQQSLDQGLQFLIQYYNGEERAKGNILERFSAQQFPDLHSELNLSSLELGDSALYFCASSEGGYTDTQYFGPGTRLTVL.

This sequence joins TRBV9 and TRBJ1-2; no firm D call. This CDR3 has 13 residues. Germline V CDR1 and CDR2: SGDLS, YYNGEE. Between the trimmed V and J ends, which lost 4 bases and 4 bases, there was a span of 11 bases. DNA for the CDR3: TGTGCCAGCAGCACGGGAACCTTCTATGGCTACACCTTC. This encodes CASSTGTFYGYTF.

This chain connects TRBV4-3 to TRBJ2-7, with 8 bases matching TRBD2. CDR1 and CDR2 (germline): LGHNA, YSLEER. This CDR3 is built from 16 residues. Trimming cost V 0 bases and J 4 bases; bases outside gene matches: 8. The CDR3 DNA reads TGCGCCAGCAGCCAAGATGGGGCGGGAGGCCTGTACGAGCAGTACTTC. Translating gives CASSQDGAGGLYEQYF.

The rearrangement links TRBV18 to TRBJ2-3, with a weak D call TRBD1 (5 bases). Trimming pared 1 base from V and 6 bases from J, leaving 14 bases between. This CDR3 has 15 residues. Germline lookup yields CDR1 KGHSH and CDR2 LQKENI. Written as DNA, the CDR3 is TGTGCCAGCTCACCACTCCCCAGACCAGGGGATACGCAGTATTTT. Its protein product is CASSPLPRPGDTQYF.

V gene TRBV4-3 combines with J gene TRBJ1-5; 7 nucleotides match TRBD1. In germline, CDR1 is LGHNA, CDR2 YSLEER. This CDR3 is built from 18 residues. J lost 0 bases, V lost 2 bases, and 10 bases had no gene match. The CDR3 region has the DNA TGCGCCAGCAGCCAATCGATTGGGACAGACTATAGCAATCAGCCCCAGCATTTT. Its translation: CASSQSIGTDYSNQPQHF.